This entry is about one T cell receptor (beta chain). Treatment reported: randomized to nivolumab then ipilimumab (arm A) or the reverse (arm B). DNA-damaging chemotherapy had not been given to any patient beforehand. Live CD3+CD8+ CD19− CD56− cells were sorted from PBMCs. The data belong to a study of sequential checkpoint blockade in melanoma. Study-level information: Randomization was 1:1 between first-line nivolumab→ipilimumab and ipilimumab→nivolumab.

The protocol was immunoSEQ multiplex PCR, while the TCRdb copy is restricted to in-frame clones and leaves out a portion. This sample has about 13,000 clones, with 70% to 80% found just once. Trimming took 5 bases from V and 6 from J, leaving 20 bases between them. The CDR3 runs to 16 residues. Germline V gives CDR1 SGHTS, CDR2 YDEGEE. This TCR derives from a human patient with melanoma. Some clones in this sample may be carry-over from other donors' samples. This chain connects TRBV5-8 to TRBJ2-2; the D gene is possibly TRBD2 (6 bases). The sequencing here drew on CD8+ T cells sorted from blood (inferred from file names), taken from a patient given nivolumab and ipilimumab in sequence. CDR3 region: CASSWDSTAGPGELFF. The CDR3 DNA sequence: TGTGCCAGCAGTTGGGACTCGACCGCCGGCCCCGGGGAGCTGTTTTTT.